The rows below give T cell receptor beta chains drawn from one sample of a study of PD-1 blockade in classical Hodgkin lymphoma. Generated by immunoSEQ multiplex PCR, the TCRdb table keeps only in-frame clones and is missing some. In the table there are some 64,000 clones, around 91% of which are singletons. The sample consisted of peripheral blood mononuclear cells (PBMCs), taken at baseline. The receptors shown here come from a human donor with classical Hodgkin lymphoma. CDR3s include the opening cysteine and the closing phenylalanine or tryptophan. The order of the fields is clone size, V gene, D gene, J gene, CDR3 protein, CDR3 DNA. A D gene is named only where the DNA matches it firmly. Not every row has a clone size; where given, it reads once, few, many or a size class.

clone_size: .
v_call: TRBV9
d_call: .
j_call: TRBJ2-7
cdr3_aa: CASSVEWGRGYEQYF
cdr3_nt: TGTGCCAGCAGCGTAGAATGGGGCAGGGGCTACGAGCAGTACTTC

clone_size: .
v_call: TRBV4-1
d_call: .
j_call: TRBJ2-1
cdr3_aa: CASSQDPNEQFF
cdr3_nt: TGCGCCAGCAGCCAAGACCCAAATGAGCAGTTCTTC

clone_size: .
v_call: TRBV5-1
d_call: .
j_call: TRBJ2-7
cdr3_aa: CASSFGTDYEQYF
cdr3_nt: TGCGCCAGCAGCTTCGGGACCGATTACGAGCAGTACTTC

clone_size: few
v_call: TRBV15
d_call: .
j_call: TRBJ1-5
cdr3_aa: CATSTGRNNQPQHF
cdr3_nt: TGTGCCACCAGCACCGGACGGAACAATCAGCCCCAGCATTTT

clone_size: few
v_call: TRBV19
d_call: .
j_call: TRBJ1-1
cdr3_aa: CASTQGNTEAFF
cdr3_nt: TGTGCCAGTACCCAGGGGAACACTGAAGCTTTCTTT

clone_size: .
v_call: TRBV27
d_call: TRBD1
j_call: TRBJ1-2
cdr3_aa: CASSFRDRDYGYTF
cdr3_nt: TGTGCCAGCAGTTTCCGGGACAGGGACTATGGCTACACCTTC

clone_size: .
v_call: TRBV10-2
d_call: TRBD2
j_call: TRBJ2-7
cdr3_aa: CASRGAGDYEQYF
cdr3_nt: TGCGCCAGCAGGGGAGCGGGGGACTACGAGCAGTACTTC

clone_size: .
v_call: TRBV19
d_call: .
j_call: TRBJ2-7
cdr3_aa: CASSNLGGVAYEQYF
cdr3_nt: TGTGCCAGTAGTAACCTCGGCGGAGTCGCCTACGAGCAGTACTTC

clone_size: few
v_call: TRBV5-1
d_call: .
j_call: TRBJ2-2
cdr3_aa: CASARDYTGELFF
cdr3_nt: TGCGCCAGCGCGAGGGACTACACCGGGGAGCTGTTTTTT

clone_size: .
v_call: TRBV5-4
d_call: .
j_call: TRBJ1-3
cdr3_aa: CASSLWQVAGNTIYF
cdr3_nt: TGTGCCAGCAGCTTGTGGCAGGTTGCTGGAAACACCATATATTTT

clone_size: once
v_call: TRBV11-2
d_call: .
j_call: TRBJ2-7
cdr3_aa: CASSQRANYYEQYF
cdr3_nt: TGTGCCAGCAGCCAGCGGGCGAACTACTACGAGCAGTACTTC

clone_size: .
v_call: TRBV4-1
d_call: .
j_call: TRBJ2-1
cdr3_aa: CASSHPGSYNEQFF
cdr3_nt: TGCGCCAGCAGCCACCCCGGGTCCTACAATGAGCAGTTCTTC

clone_size: .
v_call: TRBV18
d_call: TRBD1
j_call: TRBJ2-7
cdr3_aa: CASSPGTGLREQYF
cdr3_nt: TGTGCCAGCTCACCCGGGACAGGGCTTCGCGAGCAGTACTTC

clone_size: .
v_call: TRBV27
d_call: .
j_call: TRBJ1-2
cdr3_aa: CASSLSPGRDGYTF
cdr3_nt: TGTGCCAGCAGTTTATCCCCGGGCAGGGATGGCTACACCTTC

clone_size: .
v_call: TRBV20-1
d_call: .
j_call: TRBJ2-1
cdr3_aa: CSAARVNEQFF
cdr3_nt: TGCAGTGCCGCTCGCGTCAATGAGCAGTTCTTC

clone_size: .
v_call: TRBV4-1
d_call: .
j_call: TRBJ2-5
cdr3_aa: CASSQDLRGLETQYF
cdr3_nt: TGCGCCAGCAGCCAAGATCTCAGGGGATTAGAGACCCAGTACTTC

clone_size: .
v_call: TRBV5-1
d_call: TRBD1
j_call: TRBJ2-1
cdr3_aa: CASSPDRAPFF
cdr3_nt: TGCGCCAGCAGTCCGGACAGGGCCCCGTTCTTC

clone_size: .
v_call: TRBV4-2
d_call: TRBD2
j_call: TRBJ2-5
cdr3_aa: CASSQESGTSGGSQETQYF
cdr3_nt: TGTGCCAGCAGCCAAGAATCCGGGACTAGCGGGGGAAGTCAAGAGACCCAGTACTTC

clone_size: .
v_call: TRBV10-2
d_call: .
j_call: TRBJ1-3
cdr3_aa: CASSGGVDSGNTIYF
cdr3_nt: TGCGCCAGCAGTGGGGGAGTGGACTCTGGAAACACCATATATTTT

clone_size: .
v_call: TRBV30
d_call: .
j_call: TRBJ1-1
cdr3_aa: CAWSPSNTEAFF
cdr3_nt: TGTGCCTGGAGTCCATCGAACACTGAAGCTTTCTTT

clone_size: .
v_call: TRBV7-2
d_call: TRBD1
j_call: TRBJ2-1
cdr3_aa: CASSAGQGGEQFF
cdr3_nt: TGTGCCAGCAGCGCGGGACAGGGGGGCGAGCAGTTCTTC

clone_size: few
v_call: TRBV30
d_call: .
j_call: TRBJ2-3
cdr3_aa: CAWSPVDTQYF
cdr3_nt: TGTGCCTGGAGCCCCGTGGATACGCAGTATTTT

clone_size: .
v_call: TRBV6-5
d_call: TRBD1
j_call: TRBJ1-5
cdr3_aa: CASGDRVGQPQHF
cdr3_nt: TGTGCCAGCGGAGACAGGGTTGGGCAGCCCCAGCATTTT

clone_size: once
v_call: TRBV6-1
d_call: .
j_call: TRBJ1-6
cdr3_aa: CASRPREVGNSPLHF
cdr3_nt: TGTGCCAGCCGACCGAGGGAAGTGGGTAATTCACCCCTCCACTTT

clone_size: .
v_call: TRBV5-4
d_call: .
j_call: TRBJ1-2
cdr3_aa: CASSPQGRELYGYTF
cdr3_nt: TGTGCCAGCAGCCCCCAAGGCAGGGAGCTTTATGGCTACACCTTC

clone_size: .
v_call: TRBV6-6
d_call: .
j_call: TRBJ2-5
cdr3_aa: CASSYSPETQYF
cdr3_nt: TGTGCCAGCAGTTACTCCCCAGAGACCCAGTACTTC

clone_size: .
v_call: TRBV15
d_call: .
j_call: TRBJ2-1
cdr3_aa: CATNRVRNNEQFF
cdr3_nt: TGTGCCACCAACAGAGTGAGGAACAATGAGCAGTTCTTC

clone_size: .
v_call: TRBV5-4
d_call: .
j_call: TRBJ2-6
cdr3_aa: CASSAGRNTNSGANVLTF
cdr3_nt: TGTGCCAGCAGCGCCGGACGTAACACCAACTCTGGGGCCAACGTCCTGACTTTC

clone_size: once
v_call: TRBV6-1
d_call: .
j_call: TRBJ2-5
cdr3_aa: CASSETPASVPQETQYF
cdr3_nt: TGTGCCAGCAGTGAAACGCCGGCTAGCGTACCCCAAGAGACCCAGTACTTC